The next 18 T cell receptor beta chains were all read from a single sample in a study of blood T cell repertoires in COVID-19. Only in-frame clones appear in the TCRdb table, and some are missing; sequencing was by immunoSEQ multiplex PCR. This table holds roughly 250,000 clones, over 75% found once. What was sequenced was peripheral blood. These TCRs come from a human donor in a cohort sampled during active COVID-19.

This clone was recorded once. The V and J genes are TRBV10-3 and TRBJ1-2, with TRBD1 as a possible D gene (5 bases). CDR1 and CDR2 from the germline V gene are ENHRY and SYGVKD. The V end lost 6 bases, the J end lost 4 bases, and 15 bases lay between the germline ends. The CDR3 covers 14 residues. In nucleotides, the CDR3 is TGTGCCATCAGGGCCCAGGGTGAGGTCTATGGCTACACCTTC. Encoded protein: CAIRAQGEVYGYTF.

The chain joins TRBV5-6 to TRBJ2-1; 7 bases align to TRBD1. This CDR3 is 17 amino acids long. Germline CDR1 is SGHDT and CDR2 is YYEEEE. V trimming: 3 bases; J trimming: 7 bases; junction bases outside the gene matches: 16. The CDR3 DNA reads as TGTGCCAGCAGCTACCCTTCGGCCAGGGGGTCGGGGAATGAGCAGTTCTTC. Its translation: CASSYPSARGSGNEQFF.

The sample holds a few counts of this clone. The rearrangement uses TRBV4-1 and TRBJ1-2; 10 nucleotides match TRBD1. This CDR3 is 14 amino acids long. V shed 6 bases, J shed 8 bases, and the junction held 9 bases outside the gene matches. CDR1 and CDR2 (germline): MGHRA, YSYEKL. The CDR3 here is CASRLTGGSGGYTF. CDR3 DNA sequence: TGCGCCAGCAGGCTGACAGGGGGCTCAGGCGGCTACACCTTC.

This chain joins TRBV11-2 and TRBJ2-3; 8 bases fit TRBD2. The length of the CDR3 is 19 residues. Trimming at V came to 0 bases and at J to 4 bases, leaving 15 bases not matched to a gene. Germline lookup yields CDR1 SGHAT and CDR2 FQNNGV. As DNA, the CDR3 is TGTGCCAGCAGCTTAGACGCGGGGTCCAGCGGGAGACGTTCAGATACGCAGTATTTT. It yields the protein CASSLDAGSSGRRSDTQYF.

The CDR3 bases are TGTGCCAGCAGTTACAGGCGGACGGGGGGGCCCCAGCATTTT. It yields the protein CASSYRRTGGPQHF. This chain connects TRBV6-5 to TRBJ1-5, with D maybe TRBD1 (5 bases). V was clipped by 2 bases and J by 9 bases, with 14 bases between them. Germline CDR1 is MNHEY and CDR2 is SVGAGI. This CDR3 has 14 amino acids.

The J gene is TRBJ1-4, the V gene TRBV27; TRBD1 agrees at 11 bases. This CDR3 spans 14 amino acids. V lost 6 bases to trimming and J lost 11 bases; unmatched junction nucleotides: 8. The germline V gene has CDR1 MNHEY and CDR2 SMNVEV (reference sequence). CDR3 DNA sequence: TGTGCCAGCAGACGTCCCGGGACAGGGGGGAAACTGTTTTTT. This sequence encodes CASRRPGTGGKLFF.

The chain uses TRBV5-5 and TRBJ1-1; weak D call: TRBD1 (5 bases). Germline assignment: CDR1 SGHKS and CDR2 YYEKEE (reference sequence). The CDR3 consists of 15 residues. With 4 bases removed from V and 2 bases from J, the gap between germline ends came to 15 bases. The CDR3 DNA reads as TGTGCCAGCAGCCCAATTGCCAGGGTCAACACTGAAGCTTTCTTT. It translates to CASSPIARVNTEAFF.

This clone was observed a handful of times. V gene TRBV7-9 combines with J gene TRBJ1-3, with D possibly being TRBD1 (6 bases). With 2 bases removed from V and 5 bases from J, the gap between germline ends came to 16 bases. CDR1 and CDR2 (germline): SEHNR, FQNEAQ (reference sequence). This CDR3 spans 16 amino acids. The CDR3 is CASSLFPGGARNTIYF. Written as DNA, the CDR3 is TGTGCCAGCAGCTTATTCCCCGGGGGGGCGCGAAACACCATATATTTT.

V is TRBV11-2 and J is TRBJ1-1; D remains unclear. The CDR3 sequence is 12 residues long. In germline, CDR1 is SGHAT, CDR2 FQNNGV. Trimming removed 5 bases at V and 5 bases at J, with 9 bases between. CDR3 DNA: TGTGCCAGCAGCCCGATGCGGACTGAAGCTTTCTTT. Its protein product is CASSPMRTEAFF.

The V and J genes are TRBV18 and TRBJ2-7; possible D gene TRBD2, 6 bases. Germline values: CDR1 KGHSH, CDR2 LQKENI. V was cut by 3 bases and J by 3 bases, with 15 bases left in between. The CDR3 has 15 amino acids. The CDR3 sequence: CASSPAGSVNYEQYF. In nucleotides, the CDR3 is TGTGCCAGCTCACCGGCGGGGTCGGTTAACTACGAGCAGTACTTC.

V and J are TRBV15 and TRBJ2-3, with D perhaps matching TRBD2 (7 bases). The V gene lost 0 bases and the J gene lost 4 bases, with 17 bases spanning the gap. This CDR3 has 17 amino acids. Looked up from germline, CDR1 is LNHNV and CDR2 is YYDKDF (reference sequence). The CDR3 DNA follows: TGTGCCACCAGCAGAGAGGTAGGGCGGGGGCGCTCAGATACGCAGTATTTT. Protein product: CATSREVGRGRSDTQYF.

V is TRBV7-9 and J is TRBJ1-6; TRBD1 agrees at 7 bases. The CDR3 contains 15 residues. Trimming cost V 0 bases and J 5 bases; bases outside gene matches: 1. In germline, CDR1 is SEHNR, CDR2 FQNEAQ (reference sequence). Written as DNA, the CDR3 is TGTGCCAGCAGCTTAGCAGGACAGGATAATTCACCCCTCCACTTT. It yields the protein CASSLAGQDNSPLHF.

The rearrangement uses TRBV10-3 and TRBJ1-1; TRBD1 is a possible D gene (6 bases). Between the trimmed V and J ends, which lost 6 bases and 1 base, there was a span of 15 bases. This CDR3 region has 15 residues. CDR1 is ENHRY, CDR2 SYGVKD, per germline. In DNA form, the CDR3 reads TGTGCCATCAGGGGAACCGGACAGACGAACACTGAAGCTTTCTTT. Encoded protein: CAIRGTGQTNTEAFF.

The chain couples TRBV15 to TRBJ2-1; the match to TRBD2 covers 8 bases. The CDR3 runs 16 residues. V was pared by 3 bases and J by 5 bases, with 9 bases of the junction left unmatched. CDR1 and CDR2 from the germline V gene are LNHNV and YYDKDF (reference sequence). Here the CDR3 reads CATSRLSDGGDNEQFF. The CDR3 nucleotides read TGTGCCACCAGCAGGCTTTCGGACGGGGGGGACAATGAGCAGTTCTTC.

The V gene is TRBV19, the J gene TRBJ1-2; 9 bases align to TRBD1. The CDR3 totals 14 residues. The junction had 7 bases not matched to a gene; V was cut back by 6 bases and J by 5 bases. CDR1 LNHDA and CDR2 SQIVND come from the germline V gene (reference sequence). This CDR3 is CASSRTGEGYGYTF. The CDR3 coding sequence is TGTGCCAGTAGCCGGACAGGGGAGGGGTATGGCTACACCTTC. The complete variable domain, with remaining parts taken from reference TRBV19 and TRBJ1-2, reads DGGITQSPKYLFRKEGQNVTLSCEQNLNHDAMYWYRQDPGQGLRLIYYSQIVNDFQKGDIAEGYSVSREKKESFPLTVTSAQKNPTAFYLCASSRTGEGYGYTFGSGTRLTVV.

To note about this clone: A read error may account for a junction end that differs from germline. The rearrangement joins TRBV7-7 to TRBJ1-4, with unresolved D. The CDR3 spans 14 residues. Germline CDR1 is SSHAT and CDR2 is FNYEAQ (reference sequence). The CDR3 DNA follows: TGTGCTAGCAGCTCCGGATCCCCGGGAGAAAAACTGTTTTTT. Translation gives CASSSGSPGEKLFF.

This clone was seen a few times. V is TRBV3-1 (or the pseudogene TRBV3-2) and J is TRBJ1-6, with a weak D call TRBD1 (6 bases). V lost 0 bases to trimming and J lost 7 bases, with 16 bases between them. This CDR3 has 17 amino acids. CDR1 and CDR2 (germline): LGHDT, YNNKEL (reference sequence). The CDR3 protein is CASSQDLARGTNSPLHF. In nucleotides, the CDR3 is TGTGCCAGCAGCCAAGATCTGGCCAGGGGAACAAATTCACCCCTCCACTTT.

The rearrangement joins TRBV3-1 (or the pseudogene TRBV3-2) to TRBJ2-5, with 10 bases fitting TRBD2. The germline CDR1 and CDR2 sequences are LGHDT and YNNKEL (reference sequence). The CDR3 is made up of 16 amino acids. V was clipped by 1 base and J by 2 bases; unmatched bases: 4. The CDR3 loop reads CASSQGPSGGQETQYF. The CDR3 bases are TGTGCCAGCAGCCAAGGGCCTAGCGGGGGACAAGAGACCCAGTACTTC.